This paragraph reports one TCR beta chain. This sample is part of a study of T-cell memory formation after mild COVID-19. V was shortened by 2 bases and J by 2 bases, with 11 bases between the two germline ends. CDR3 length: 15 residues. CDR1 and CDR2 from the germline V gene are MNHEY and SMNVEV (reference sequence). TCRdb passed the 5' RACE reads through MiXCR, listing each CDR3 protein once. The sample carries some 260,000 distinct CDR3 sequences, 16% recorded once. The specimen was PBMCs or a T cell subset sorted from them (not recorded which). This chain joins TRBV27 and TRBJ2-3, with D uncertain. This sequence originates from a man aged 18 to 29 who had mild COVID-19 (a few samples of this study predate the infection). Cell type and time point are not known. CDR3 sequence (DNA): TGTGCCAGCAGTTTAAAAAGGATCCCCACAGATACGCAGTATTTT. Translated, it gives CASSLKRIPTDTQYF.